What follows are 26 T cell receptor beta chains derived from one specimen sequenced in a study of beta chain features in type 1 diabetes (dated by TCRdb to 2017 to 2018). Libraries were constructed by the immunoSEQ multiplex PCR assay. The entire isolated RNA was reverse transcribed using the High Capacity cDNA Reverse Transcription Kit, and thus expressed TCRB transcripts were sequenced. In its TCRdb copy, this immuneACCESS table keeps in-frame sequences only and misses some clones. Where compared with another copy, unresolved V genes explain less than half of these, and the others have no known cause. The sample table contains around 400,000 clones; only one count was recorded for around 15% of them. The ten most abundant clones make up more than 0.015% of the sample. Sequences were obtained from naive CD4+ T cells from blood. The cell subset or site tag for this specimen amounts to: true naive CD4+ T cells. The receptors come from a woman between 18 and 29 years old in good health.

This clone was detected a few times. The CDR3 coding sequence is TGCGCCAGCAGCCAAGATAGCGGCAGGAATGAGCAGTTCTTC. Translating gives CASSQDSGRNEQFF. The rearrangement joins TRBV4-3 to TRBJ2-1; D may be TRBD2 (6 bases). V lost 0 bases, J lost 7 bases, and 10 bases lay in between. The CDR3 is 14 amino acids. Per the germline V gene, CDR1 is LGHNA and CDR2 is YSLEER.

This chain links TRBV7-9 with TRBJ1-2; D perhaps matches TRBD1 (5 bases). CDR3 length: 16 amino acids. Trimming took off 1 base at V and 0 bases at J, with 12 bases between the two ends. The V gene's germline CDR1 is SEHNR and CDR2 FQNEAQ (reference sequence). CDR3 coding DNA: TGTGCCAGCAGCTTAGGACTCACAGGTGCTAACTATGGCTACACCTTC. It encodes CASSLGLTGANYGYTF.

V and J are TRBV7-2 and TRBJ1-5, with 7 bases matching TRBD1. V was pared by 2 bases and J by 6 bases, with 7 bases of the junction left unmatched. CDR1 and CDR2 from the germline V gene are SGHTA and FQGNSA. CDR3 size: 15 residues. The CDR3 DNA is TGTGCCAGCAGCTTATTACAGGGGTTGGTTCAGCCCCAGCATTTT. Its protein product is CASSLLQGLVQPQHF.

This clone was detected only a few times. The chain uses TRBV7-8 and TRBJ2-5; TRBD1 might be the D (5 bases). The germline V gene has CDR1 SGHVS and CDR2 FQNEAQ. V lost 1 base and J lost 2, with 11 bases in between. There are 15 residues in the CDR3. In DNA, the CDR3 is TGTGCCAGCAGCTTAGTATGGTCAGGGCAAGAGACCCAGTACTTC. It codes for CASSLVWSGQETQYF.

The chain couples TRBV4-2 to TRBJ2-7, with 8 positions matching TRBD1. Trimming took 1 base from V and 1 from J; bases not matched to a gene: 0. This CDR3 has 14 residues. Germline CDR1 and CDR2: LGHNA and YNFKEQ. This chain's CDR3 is CASSQGQGSYEQYF. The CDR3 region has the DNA TGTGCCAGCAGCCAAGGACAGGGGTCCTACGAGCAGTACTTC.

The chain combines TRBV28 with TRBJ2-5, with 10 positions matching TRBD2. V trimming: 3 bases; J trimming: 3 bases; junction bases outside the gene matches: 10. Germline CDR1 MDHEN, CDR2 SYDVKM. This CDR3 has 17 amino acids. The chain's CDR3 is CASSFGEASGRKETQYF. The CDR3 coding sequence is TGTGCCAGCAGTTTTGGGGAGGCTAGCGGGAGAAAAGAGACCCAGTACTTC.

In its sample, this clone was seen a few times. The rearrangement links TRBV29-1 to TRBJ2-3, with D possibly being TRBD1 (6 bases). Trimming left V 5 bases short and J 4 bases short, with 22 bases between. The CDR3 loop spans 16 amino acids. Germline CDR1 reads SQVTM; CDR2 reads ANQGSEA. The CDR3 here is CSVPEGERFVADTQYF. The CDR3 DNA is TGCAGCGTTCCTGAGGGGGAACGCTTCGTGGCAGATACGCAGTATTTT.

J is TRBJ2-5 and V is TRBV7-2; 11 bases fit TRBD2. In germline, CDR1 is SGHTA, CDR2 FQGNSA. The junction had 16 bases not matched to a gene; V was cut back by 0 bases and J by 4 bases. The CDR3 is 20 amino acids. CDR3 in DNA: TGTGCCAGCAGCTTAGCCCTCCTTACCGGGACTAGCGGAGTGGTAGAGACCCAGTACTTC. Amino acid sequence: CASSLALLTGTSGVVETQYF.

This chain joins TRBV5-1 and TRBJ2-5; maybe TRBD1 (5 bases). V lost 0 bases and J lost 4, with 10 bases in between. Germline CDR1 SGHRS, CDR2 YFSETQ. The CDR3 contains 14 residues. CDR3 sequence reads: CASSLEGIRETQYF. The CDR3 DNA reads TGCGCCAGCAGCTTGGAGGGGATTCGAGAGACCCAGTACTTC.

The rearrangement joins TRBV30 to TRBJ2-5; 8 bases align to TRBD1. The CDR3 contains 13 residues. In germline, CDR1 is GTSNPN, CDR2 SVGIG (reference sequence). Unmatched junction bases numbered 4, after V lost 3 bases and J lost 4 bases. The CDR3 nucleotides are TGTGCCTGGAGGAGACAGGGGATAGAGACCCAGTACTTC. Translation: CAWRRQGIETQYF. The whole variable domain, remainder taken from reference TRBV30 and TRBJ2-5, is SQTIHQWPATLVQPVGSPLSLECTVEGTSNPNLYWYRQAAGRGLQLLFYSVGIGQISSEVPQNLSASRPQDRQFILSSKKLLLSDSGFYLCAWRRQGIETQYFGPGTRLLVL.

CDR3 DNA: TGTGCCAGTATAGTTCGACAGGGTACTGAAGCTTTCTTT. Translated, it gives CASIVRQGTEAFF. V gene TRBV19 combines with J gene TRBJ1-1; TRBD1 aligns across 7 bases. Germline CDR1 is LNHDA and CDR2 is SQIVND (reference sequence). The V gene end was trimmed by 7 bases and the J gene end by 5 bases; junction bases not matched to a gene: 7. The length of the CDR3 is 13 residues.

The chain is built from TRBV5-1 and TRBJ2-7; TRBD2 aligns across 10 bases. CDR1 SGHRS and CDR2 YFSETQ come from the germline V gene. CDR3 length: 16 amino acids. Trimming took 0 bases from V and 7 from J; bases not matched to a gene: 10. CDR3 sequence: CASSLAATSGTREQYF. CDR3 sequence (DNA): TGCGCCAGCAGCTTGGCCGCTACTAGCGGGACACGAGAGCAGTACTTC.

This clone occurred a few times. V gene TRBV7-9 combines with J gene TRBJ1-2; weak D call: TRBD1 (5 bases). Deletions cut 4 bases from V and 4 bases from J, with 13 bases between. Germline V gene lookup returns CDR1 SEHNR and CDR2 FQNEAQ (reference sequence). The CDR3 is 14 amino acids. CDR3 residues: CASSSAEGSYGYTF. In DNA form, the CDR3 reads TGTGCCAGCAGCTCAGCGGAGGGGTCCTATGGCTACACCTTC.

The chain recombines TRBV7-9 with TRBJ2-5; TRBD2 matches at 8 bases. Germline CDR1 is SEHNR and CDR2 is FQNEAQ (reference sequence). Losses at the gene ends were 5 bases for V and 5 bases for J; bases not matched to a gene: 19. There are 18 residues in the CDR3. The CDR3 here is CASSPRMGPGLGVETQYF. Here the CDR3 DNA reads TGTGCCAGCAGCCCCCGAATGGGCCCGGGACTAGGTGTCGAGACCCAGTACTTC.

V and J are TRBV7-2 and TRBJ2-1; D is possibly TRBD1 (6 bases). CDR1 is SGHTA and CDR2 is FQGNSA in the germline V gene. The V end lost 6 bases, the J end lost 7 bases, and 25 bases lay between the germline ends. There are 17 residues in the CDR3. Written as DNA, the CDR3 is TGTGCCAGCAGGGGGAGAGGGTCTCGCCCCCAGGGGAATGAGCAGTTCTTC. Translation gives CASRGRGSRPQGNEQFF.

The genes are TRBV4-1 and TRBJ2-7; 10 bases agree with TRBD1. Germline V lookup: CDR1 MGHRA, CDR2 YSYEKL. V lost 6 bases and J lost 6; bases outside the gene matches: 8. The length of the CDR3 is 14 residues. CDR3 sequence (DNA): TGCGCCAGCAGTCTCGACAGGGGGCGGGTCGAGCAGTACTTC. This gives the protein CASSLDRGRVEQYF.

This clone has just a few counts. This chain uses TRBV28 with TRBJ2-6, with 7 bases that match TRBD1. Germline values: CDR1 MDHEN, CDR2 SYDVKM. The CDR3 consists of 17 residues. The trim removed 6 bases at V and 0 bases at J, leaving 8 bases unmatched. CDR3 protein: CASSPGQVSSGANVLTF. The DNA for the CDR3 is TGTGCCAGCAGCCCAGGACAGGTTTCCTCTGGGGCCAACGTCCTGACTTTC.

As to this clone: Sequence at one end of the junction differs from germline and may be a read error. The CDR3: CASSEVFGDRGIF. The DNA for the CDR3 is TGTGCCAGCAGTGAAGTCTTCGGGGACAGGGGTATCTTC. The J gene is TRBJ2-1, the V gene TRBV6-5; 10 nucleotides match TRBD1. This CDR3 spans 13 amino acids. Germline V gene lookup returns CDR1 MNHEY and CDR2 SVGAGI.

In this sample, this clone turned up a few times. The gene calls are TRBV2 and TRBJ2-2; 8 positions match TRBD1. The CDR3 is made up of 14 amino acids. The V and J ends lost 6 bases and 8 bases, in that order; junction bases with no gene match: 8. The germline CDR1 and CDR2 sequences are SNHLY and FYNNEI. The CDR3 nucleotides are TGTGCCAGCAGAGGACAGGGTGTAGTGGGGGAGCTGTTTTTT. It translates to CASRGQGVVGELFF.

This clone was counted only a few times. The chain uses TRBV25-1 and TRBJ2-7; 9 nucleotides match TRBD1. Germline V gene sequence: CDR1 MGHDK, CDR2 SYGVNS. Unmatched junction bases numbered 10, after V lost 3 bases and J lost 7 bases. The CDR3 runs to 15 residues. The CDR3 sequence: CASSDSGTGSREQYF. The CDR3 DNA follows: TGTGCCAGCAGTGACTCCGGGACAGGGTCGAGAGAGCAGTACTTC.

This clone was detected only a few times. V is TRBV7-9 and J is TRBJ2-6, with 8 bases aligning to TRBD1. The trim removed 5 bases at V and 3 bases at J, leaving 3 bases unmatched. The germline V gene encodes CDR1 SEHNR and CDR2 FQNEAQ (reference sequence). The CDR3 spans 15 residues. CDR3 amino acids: CASSPQGVGANVLTF. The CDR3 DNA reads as TGTGCCAGCAGCCCACAGGGGGTTGGGGCCAACGTCCTGACTTTC.

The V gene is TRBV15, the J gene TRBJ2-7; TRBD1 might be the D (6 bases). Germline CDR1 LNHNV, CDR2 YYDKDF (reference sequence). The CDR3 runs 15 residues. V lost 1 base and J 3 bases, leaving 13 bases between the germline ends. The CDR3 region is CATSRVETGYYEQYF. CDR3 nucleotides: TGTGCCACCAGCAGAGTCGAGACAGGATACTACGAGCAGTACTTC.

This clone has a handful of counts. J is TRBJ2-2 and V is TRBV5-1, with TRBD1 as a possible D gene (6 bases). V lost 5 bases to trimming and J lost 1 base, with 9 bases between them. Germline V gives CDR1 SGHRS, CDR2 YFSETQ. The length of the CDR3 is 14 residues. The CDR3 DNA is TGCGCCAGCAGACCGGGACAGAACACCGGGGAGCTGTTTTTT. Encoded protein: CASRPGQNTGELFF.

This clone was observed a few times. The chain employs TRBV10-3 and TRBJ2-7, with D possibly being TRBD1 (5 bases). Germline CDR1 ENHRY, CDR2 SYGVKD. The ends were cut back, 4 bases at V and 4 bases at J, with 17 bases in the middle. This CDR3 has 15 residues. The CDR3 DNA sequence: TGTGCCATCAGTGCCTCCAGTACAGGCCGGTACGAGCAGTACTTC. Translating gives CAISASSTGRYEQYF.

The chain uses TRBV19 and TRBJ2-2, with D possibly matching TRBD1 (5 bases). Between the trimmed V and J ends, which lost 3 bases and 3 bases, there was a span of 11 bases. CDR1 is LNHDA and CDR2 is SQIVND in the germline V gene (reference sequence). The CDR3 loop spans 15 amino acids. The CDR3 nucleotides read TGTGCCAGTAGTATCGGCAGGGTATACACCGGGGAGCTGTTTTTT. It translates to CASSIGRVYTGELFF.

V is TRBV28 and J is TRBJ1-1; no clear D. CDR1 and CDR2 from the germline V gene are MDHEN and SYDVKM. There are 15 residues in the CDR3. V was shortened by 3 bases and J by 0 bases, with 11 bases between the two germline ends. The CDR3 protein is CASSLAGIMNTEAFF. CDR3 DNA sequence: TGTGCCAGCAGTTTGGCGGGTATCATGAACACTGAAGCTTTCTTT.